The T cell receptor beta chain described here comes from a study of T cell responses to AZD1222 COVID-19 vaccine. The data were produced by immunoSEQ multiplex PCR, yet TCRdb's version contains in-frame clones alone and is incomplete. The sample shows around 150,000 clones, about 90% of them seen only once. Trimming took off 3 bases at V and 5 bases at J, with 13 bases between the two ends. The CDR3 has 15 amino acids. Per germline, CDR1 SSHAT and CDR2 FNYEAQ (reference sequence). V usage is TRBV7-7 and J usage is TRBJ2-2, with D possibly TRBD2 on 5 matching bases. Sequenced here: peripheral blood, sampled 28 days after the second dose of the MenACWY control vaccine. The TCR comes from an adult who received the MenACWY meningococcal vaccine as a control. The CDR3 sequence is CASSFEGFGTGELFF. The DNA for the CDR3 is TGTGCCAGCAGCTTTGAGGGCTTCGGGACCGGGGAGCTGTTTTTT.